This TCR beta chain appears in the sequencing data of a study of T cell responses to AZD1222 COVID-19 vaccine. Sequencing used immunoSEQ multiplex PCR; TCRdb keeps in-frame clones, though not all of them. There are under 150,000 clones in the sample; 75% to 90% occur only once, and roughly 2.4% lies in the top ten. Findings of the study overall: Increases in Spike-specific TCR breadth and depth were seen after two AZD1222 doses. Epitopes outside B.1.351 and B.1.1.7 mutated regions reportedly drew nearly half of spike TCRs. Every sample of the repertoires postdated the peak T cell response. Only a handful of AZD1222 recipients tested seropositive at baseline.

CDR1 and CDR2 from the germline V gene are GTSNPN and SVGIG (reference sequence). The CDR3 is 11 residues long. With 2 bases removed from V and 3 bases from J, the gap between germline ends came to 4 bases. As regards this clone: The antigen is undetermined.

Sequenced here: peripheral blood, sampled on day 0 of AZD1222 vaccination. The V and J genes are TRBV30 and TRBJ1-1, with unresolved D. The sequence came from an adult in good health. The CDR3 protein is CAWSSDTEAFF. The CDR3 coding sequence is TGTGCCTGGAGTTCCGACACTGAAGCTTTCTTT.